This T cell receptor beta chain came from a study of shared clonotypes between healthy human individuals (dated by TCRdb to about 2020). Regarding the research as a whole: A few men and two women, aged 18 to 49 years, made up the cohort. For each donor, three plates each were used for CD4 naive and CD4 memory, two plates were used for CD8 naive, and one plate was used for CD8 memory. The study deeply sequenced blood TCR repertoires of five healthy adults to estimate repertoire size and the extent of clonotype sharing between individuals. Between about 0.8 and 9 billion PBMCs per donor were obtained by leukapheresis. To increase sequencing depth and limit assay-specific biases, TCR repertoire library preparation and sequencing were carried out by different laboratories using diverse techniques.

Points on this clone: This receptor's antigen is unknown. No base qualities exist here, and no much larger clone lies one base off it.

Donors were healthy HIV-negative adults with no recently reported acute infections or vaccinations. Every donor was a Caucasian adult residing in Nashville, Tennessee, USA. CD4+ T cells were enriched by magnetic negative selection, after which naive cells were positively selected on CD45RA and the negative fraction was taken as the memory subset. Blood was collected by leukapheresis, and PBMCs were isolated by Ficoll-Histopaque density gradient centrifugation and then cryopreserved in liquid nitrogen vapor phase. Purity and quantity of every magnetically sorted T cell population were checked by analytical flow cytometry. Each sorted fraction had its genomic DNA isolated and then quantified by UV absorbance on a Nanodrop 2000c. CDR1 and CDR2 are read off the germline V gene (reference sequence) as SGHNT and YYREEE. Trimming at the junction amounts to 4 bases on V and 4 bases on J, and the germline ends lie 15 bases apart. Spanning cysteine to phenylalanine, the CDR3 consists of 15 amino acids. The sequence is cut down to CDR3 DNA, 45 bases in frame from base 1.

TCR CDR3 regions were amplified from genomic DNA by multiplex PCR using the deep immunoSEQ assay. For each cell subset, the extracted genomic DNA was distributed evenly across all wells of several immunoSEQ 96-well plates, and each plate served as one replicate. For sorted subsets, each replicate PCR was loaded with 150 to 250 ng genomic DNA, equivalent to 25,000 to 35,000 T cell genomes. Purified libraries were quantified with a Qubit 3.0 fluorometer, sized on a Bioanalyzer 2100, and re-quantified with the KAPA Library Quantification kit. Every immunoSEQ 96-well plate was sequenced on a dedicated single-read 150-cycle Illumina NextSeq 550 flow cell. The authors' pipeline ran thus. The immunoSEQ output contained only junctional sequences without quality scores, so filtering could not match that applied to full-length reads. To assign V/J genes and CDR3, sequences were annotated against IMGT germline references using PyIR, a Python wrapper for IgBLAST v1.9. Reads were removed for weak V/J assignments (E-value above 1e-6), missing CDR3, stop codons, out-of-frame junctions, or ambiguous translated residues. V3J clonotypes were defined by identical inferred V gene, J gene, and CDR3 amino acid sequence. Percentage overlap between repertoires was computed as shared unique clonotypes divided by the size of the smaller repertoire. Repertoire richness was assessed with RTK rarefaction, the Chao1 estimator, and Recon v2.1 estimates of unobserved clonotypes. Generation probabilities were computed with OLGA for all TCRbeta clonotypes obtained by the gDNA method from several donors. TCRdb took this table from immuneACCESS and kept in-frame rearrangements with V and J called. Such tables lack part of the clones; where checked against another copy, unresolved V genes explain under half of the gap, and the rest is unexplained. V and J calls and clone size are copied from that table; D and trimming were computed from the DNA. In all, the sample holds approximately 2.5 million clones, and over 85% of those were seen once. Of the sample, about 0.38% is held by the ten largest clones.

The paper's findings and limits, for the study overall: About 5% of naive CD4, 3% to 3.5% of naive CD8, about 2.5% of memory CD4, and around 0.42% of memory CD8 clonotypes were shared across a few donors. Pairwise subsampling indicated that sequencing depth was expected to affect the degree of clonotype sharing among donors. Because the study included a small number of donors, the genetic and exposure-history diversity represented was limited. Estimated clonotype richness was generally larger for naive than for memory subsets. Only blood was sampled, and tissue TCR repertoires likely differ from those in blood. Higher generation probabilities were observed for clonotypes shared by all four sorted-subset donors than for non-shared clonotypes. Rarefaction of sorted-subset datasets indicated incomplete sequencing despite the large sequencing depth.

The chain joins TRBV5-4 to TRBJ2-1, and possibly TRBD1, on 5 matching bases. The clonotype comes from a young man in good health. Some clones in this sample may be carry-over from other donors' samples. Sample: naive CD4+ T cells from PBMCs. What the cell subset or site label conveys for this sample: CD45RA+ positively selected. In nucleotide form, the sequence is TGTGCCAGCAGCCTTGACTTTCAGGGATACAATGAGCAGTTCTTC. This codes for CASSLDFQGYNEQFF. When the CDR3 is completed using the reference TRBV5-4 and TRBJ2-1 genes on either side, the full variable domain is ETGVTQSPTHLIKTRGQQVTLRCSSQSGHNTVSWYQQALGQGPQFIFQYYREEENGRGNFPPRFSGLQFPNYSSELNVNALELDDSALYLCASSLDFQGYNEQFFGPGTRLTVL.